This T cell receptor beta chain was sequenced during a study of T cell responses to AZD1222 COVID-19 vaccine. Study results and limitations: Within unmutated variant regions lay the reported targets of nearly half of spike-specific TCRs. The span of vaccine-associated CD4 TCRs extended across spike, with dominance at 160-218 and 743-854. A mostly white British donor set with more females was recruited, and clonal diversity was possibly underestimated. Scientists sampled the repertoires only once the peak T cell response had passed.

On this clone: Its target is not known.

The table came from immunoSEQ multiplex PCR; TCRdb's copy has only in-frame clones and leaves some out. The sample yields around 130,000 clones, 88% seen once. Losses at the gene ends were 6 bases for V and 6 bases for J; bases not matched to a gene: 12. The CDR3 has 16 residues. The germline gives CDR1 SEHNR, CDR2 FQNEAQ (reference sequence). This chain joins TRBV7-9 and TRBJ2-1; TRBD1 aligns across 9 bases. This material consisted of peripheral blood, taken on day 0 of AZD1222 vaccination. This sequence was found in an adult in good health. This CDR3 reads CASRRWGQGGPNEQFF. In DNA, the CDR3 is TGTGCCAGCAGGCGCTGGGGACAGGGAGGGCCCAATGAGCAGTTCTTC.